The 14 T cell receptor beta chains given below trace back to one sample, sequenced in a study of T cell responses to AZD1222 COVID-19 vaccine (dated by TCRdb to the early 2020s). The time point label for this specimen denotes: about 28 days (+/-7) after the second vaccine dose. The library relied on the immunoSEQ multiplex PCR assay. The clones in this table, taken by TCRdb from immuneACCESS, are in-frame only. Not every clone is retained; where verified, under half of the shortfall comes from an unresolved V gene, and the cause of the rest is unknown. The sample table contains tens of thousands of clones; only one count was recorded for 85% to 90% of them. The ten largest make up approximately 1.3% of the sample. Specimen: peripheral blood, collected 28 days after the second AZD1222 dose. These TCRs come from an adult who received the AZD1222 COVID-19 vaccine.

V is TRBV4-3 and J is TRBJ2-7; D uncertain. The CDR3 has 12 amino acids. Deletions cut 3 bases from V and 7 bases from J, with 10 bases between. Per germline, CDR1 LGHNA and CDR2 YSLEER. The CDR3 DNA follows: TGCGCCAGCAGCCAGGGGTCCGGGGAGCAGTACTTC. Protein product: CASSQGSGEQYF.

The V gene is TRBV9, the J gene TRBJ2-2, with D tentatively TRBD1 (6 bases). The CDR3 extends over 15 amino acids. Trimming cost V 4 bases and J 1 base, with 11 bases left between them. Germline values: CDR1 SGDLS, CDR2 YYNGEE. The CDR3 DNA is TGTGCCAGCAGCCGTGGACAGAAGAACACCGGGGAGCTGTTTTTT. It codes for CASSRGQKNTGELFF.

The chain joins TRBV23-1 to TRBJ1-2; no clear D. TRBV23-1 counts as an open reading frame of uncertain function. V shed 6 bases and J shed 5 bases, with 4 bases lying between them. The CDR3 is made up of 10 amino acids. The CDR3, as DNA: TGCGCCAGCAGCCGATATGGCTACACCTTC. Translated: CASSRYGYTF.

The rearrangement uses TRBV6-4 and TRBJ2-2; D not certain. Germline lookup yields CDR1 MRHNA and CDR2 SNTAGT. This CDR3 region has 13 residues. V was clipped by 2 bases and J by 0 bases, with 1 base between them. CDR3 nucleotide sequence: TGTGCCAGCAGTGACACGAACACCGGGGAGCTGTTTTTT. Encoded protein: CASSDTNTGELFF.

V is TRBV13 and J is TRBJ1-2; 7 nucleotides agree with TRBD1. Germline assignment: CDR1 PRHDT and CDR2 FYEKMQ (reference sequence). V trimming: 5 bases; J trimming: 2 bases; junction bases outside the gene matches: 5. The CDR3 is 14 residues long. In DNA form, the CDR3 reads TGTGCCAGCAGCCTCCGGACAGGCAACTATGGCTACACCTTC. Its translation: CASSLRTGNYGYTF.

The table lists this clone with a few counts. An end of the junction differs from the germline gene, which may be a read error. The J gene is TRBJ1-1, the V gene TRBV5-4; D uncertain. Germline CDR1 and CDR2: SGHNT and YYREEE (reference sequence). The CDR3 spans 13 residues. The CDR3 protein is CVSTTVLNTEAFF. The DNA for the CDR3 is TGTGTCAGCACCACGGTGTTGAACACTGAAGCTTTCTTT.

The chain joins TRBV5-1 to TRBJ2-5; tentatively, D is TRBD1 or TRBD2 (5 bases each). The ends were cut back, 4 bases at V and 2 bases at J, with 15 bases in the middle. The germline V gene has CDR1 SGHRS and CDR2 YFSETQ. The CDR3 runs to 15 residues. In nucleotides, the CDR3 is TGCGCCAGCAGCCAGGGCGGTCGGAGGCAAGAGACCCAGTACTTC. Encoded protein: CASSQGGRRQETQYF.

The chain joins TRBV7-2 to TRBJ2-5; a weak D match, TRBD2 (6 bases). The germline V gene has CDR1 SGHTA and CDR2 FQGNSA. V lost 5 bases to trimming and J lost 3 bases, with 16 bases between them. The length of the CDR3 is 15 residues. The CDR3 DNA reads as TGTGCCAGCAGCGACCCAGCCGGGGGAGAAGAGACCCAGTACTTC. It encodes CASSDPAGGEETQYF.

The gene calls are TRBV5-5 and TRBJ2-5; 7 bases map to TRBD1. The CDR3 has 16 residues. Trimming removed 1 base from V and 4 bases from J; junction bases left unmatched: 10. CDR1 is SGHKS and CDR2 is YYEKEE in the germline V gene (reference sequence). CDR3 sequence (DNA): TGTGCCAGCAGCTTGTTTCACGAGACAGGGACAGAGACCCAGTACTTC. Its protein is CASSLFHETGTETQYF.

This clone has more than one count but fewer than ten. The rearrangement joins TRBV12-5 to TRBJ1-1; weak D call: TRBD1 (5 bases). Germline V CDR1 and CDR2: LGHNT, FRNRAP. The CDR3 sequence is 14 residues long. V was trimmed by 4 bases and J by 5 bases, leaving 14 bases between them. As DNA, the CDR3 is TGTGCTAGTGGTTCAGCGGGGGATCGGACTGAAGCTTTCTTT. Protein: CASGSAGDRTEAFF.

Only one count was recorded for this clone. J is TRBJ1-1 and V is TRBV7-9; 7 nucleotides match TRBD1. The CDR3 runs 15 residues. With V trimmed by 5 bases and J by 3 bases, 9 bases remained unmatched. Germline V CDR1 and CDR2: SEHNR, FQNEAQ (reference sequence). The CDR3 DNA reads as TGTGCCAGCAGCCCACGACAGGGCGGGGACACTGAAGCTTTCTTT. It yields the protein CASSPRQGGDTEAFF.

The chain couples TRBV28 to TRBJ2-7; D might be TRBD2 (7 bases). From germline, CDR1 is MDHEN and CDR2 SYDVKM. Trimming shortened V by 11 bases and J by 2 bases, and 19 bases separated the two germline ends. This CDR3 has 14 amino acids. The CDR3 coding sequence is TGTGCCTCCAGGACGGGGGGCTCCCCCTACGAGCAGTACTTC. Translated, it gives CASRTGGSPYEQYF.

The V gene is TRBV24-1, the J gene TRBJ1-2; D remains unclear. This CDR3 contains 14 residues. V was clipped by 0 bases and J by 2 bases, with 6 bases between them. Germline V gene sequence: CDR1 KGHDR, CDR2 SFDVKD. The CDR3: CATSDLEMNYGYTF. The CDR3 coding sequence is TGTGCCACCAGTGATTTGGAAATGAACTATGGCTACACCTTC.

This chain links TRBV19 with TRBJ2-1, with 11 nucleotides matching TRBD2. The CDR3 is made up of 17 amino acids. J gave up 6 bases and V 2 bases, and 9 bases lay outside the gene matches. Germline assignment: CDR1 LNHDA and CDR2 SQIVND (reference sequence). CDR3 nucleotides: TGTGCCAGTAGTATAAGGGCGCGGACTAGCGGGCCCAATGAGCAGTTCTTC. Translated: CASSIRARTSGPNEQFF.